The 12 T cell receptor beta chains in this list originate from one sample, sequenced in a study of T cell responses to AZD1222 COVID-19 vaccine. TCRdb's table, derived via immunoSEQ multiplex PCR, lists solely in-frame clones and lacks some. In the table there are just under 75,000 clones, 60% to 85% of which are singletons. The material sequenced was peripheral blood, taken 28 days after the second AZD1222 dose. These receptors were collected from an adult who received the AZD1222 COVID-19 vaccine.

The V gene is TRBV24-1, the J gene TRBJ2-5; D is uncertain. Germline V lookup: CDR1 KGHDR, CDR2 SFDVKD. Trimming cost V 3 bases and J 2 bases, with 6 bases left between them. The CDR3 spans 13 residues. The CDR3 DNA sequence: TGTGCCACCAGTGATCCTACGCAAGAGACCCAGTACTTC. It translates to CATSDPTQETQYF.

The rearrangement joins TRBV19 to TRBJ2-2; the D is unclear. This CDR3 comprises 11 residues. With 7 bases removed from V and 6 bases from J, the gap between germline ends came to 6 bases. Germline lookup yields CDR1 LNHDA and CDR2 SQIVND (reference sequence). CDR3 DNA sequence: TGTGCCAGTATTCGTGCCGGGGAGCTGTTTTTT. This encodes CASIRAGELFF.

This clone has just a few counts. The chain employs TRBV2 and TRBJ2-3, with D possibly matching TRBD1 (6 bases). The CDR3 has 16 residues. Trimming took 5 bases from V and 0 from J, leaving 15 bases between them. CDR1 is SNHLY, CDR2 FYNNEI, per germline. The CDR3 bases are TGTGCCAGCAGTAGGCTCCAGGGGACCAGCACAGATACGCAGTATTTT. It specifies CASSRLQGTSTDTQYF.

CDR3 bases: TGTGCCAGCAGCTCAAGTATGAACACTGAAGCTTTCTTT. Its translation is CASSSSMNTEAFF. The rearrangement uses TRBV7-3 and TRBJ1-1, with unresolved D. The CDR3 contains 13 residues. The germline CDR1 and CDR2 sequences are SGHTA and FQGTGA. With 4 bases removed from V and 0 bases from J, the gap between germline ends came to 6 bases.

The chain has TRBV5-1 and TRBJ2-2; unclear D gene. V lost 1 base, J lost 4 bases, and 2 bases lay in between. The CDR3 consists of 12 residues. Germline V CDR1 and CDR2: SGHRS, YFSETQ. The CDR3 protein is CASSLFTGELFF. In nucleotides, the CDR3 is TGCGCCAGCAGCTTGTTCACCGGGGAGCTGTTTTTT.

J is TRBJ1-5 and V is TRBV7-9; D is ambiguous. V was clipped by 5 bases and J by 3 bases, with 11 bases between them. CDR1 is SEHNR, CDR2 FQNEAQ, per germline (reference sequence). This CDR3 is 14 amino acids long. CDR3 sequence reads: CASSHGLNNQPQHF. CDR3 coding DNA: TGTGCCAGCAGCCACGGACTGAACAATCAGCCCCAGCATTTT. The whole variable domain, filled in from reference TRBV7-9 and TRBJ1-5, reads DTGVSQNPRHKITKRGQNVTFRCDPISEHNRLYWYRQTLGQGPEFLTYFQNEAQLEKSRLLSDRFSAERPKGSFSTLEIQRTEQGDSAMYLCASSHGLNNQPQHFGDGTRLSIL.

This clone was seen more than once but under ten times. The rearrangement joins TRBV2 to TRBJ1-3, with no clear D. This CDR3 is built from 15 residues. V shed 1 base and J shed 4 bases, with 11 bases lying between them. Looked up from germline, CDR1 is SNHLY and CDR2 is FYNNEI. CDR3 in amino acids: CASSEDLMAGNTIYF. The CDR3 nucleotides are TGTGCCAGCAGTGAAGATCTTATGGCGGGAAACACCATATATTTT.

The chain has TRBV6-5 and TRBJ1-2; 8 nucleotides agree with TRBD1. Germline CDR1 MNHEY, CDR2 SVGAGI. Unmatched junction bases numbered 3, after V lost 5 bases and J lost 4 bases. The CDR3 sequence is 13 residues long. The CDR3 sequence is CASSLDRAYGYTF. CDR3 DNA sequence: TGTGCCAGCAGTCTGGACAGGGCCTATGGCTACACCTTC.

The chain couples TRBV7-8 to TRBJ2-3; no firm D call. This CDR3 comprises 13 residues. Germline loops: CDR1 SGHVS, CDR2 FQNEAQ. The V gene lost 6 bases and the J gene lost 1 base, with 8 bases spanning the gap. As DNA, the CDR3 is TGTGCCAGCAGACGGGTGGGCACAGATACGCAGTATTTT. This translates into CASRRVGTDTQYF.

This clone was detected only a few times. The chain combines TRBV7-8 with TRBJ1-5; TRBD1 is a possible D gene (5 bases). Trimming left V 4 bases short and J 0 bases short, with 16 bases between. The germline V gene has CDR1 SGHVS and CDR2 FQNEAQ. The CDR3 sequence is 17 residues long. CDR3: CASSSRGTSYSNQPQHF. The CDR3 nucleotides read TGTGCCAGCAGCTCCCGGGGGACCAGCTATAGCAATCAGCCCCAGCATTTT.

The chain carries TRBV6-5 and TRBJ1-5; D is unclear. The CDR3 is 13 residues long. V dropped 0 bases and J dropped 6 bases, with 6 bases sitting between them. CDR1 MNHEY and CDR2 SVGAGI come from the germline V gene. CDR3 loop: CASSYSRVQPQHF. Written as DNA, the CDR3 is TGTGCCAGCAGTTACTCGAGGGTTCAGCCCCAGCATTTT.

The chain joins TRBV27 to TRBJ2-7, with D unresolved. The germline CDR1 and CDR2 sequences are MNHEY and SMNVEV (reference sequence). V was shortened by 3 bases and J by 4 bases, with 4 bases between the two germline ends. CDR3 length equals 11 residues. This CDR3 is CASSFGYEQYF. For the CDR3, the DNA is TGTGCCAGCAGTTTCGGTTACGAGCAGTACTTC.